The rows below give T cell receptor beta chains drawn from one sample of a study of blood T cell repertoires in COVID-19. Data came from immunoSEQ multiplex PCR; TCRdb stores just in-frame clones and leaves some out. The sample consists of tens of thousands of clones, more than 70% of them appearing once. The sequenced sample was peripheral blood. These receptors were taken from a man between 65 and 85 years old with active COVID-19. CDR3s include the opening cysteine and the closing phenylalanine or tryptophan. A D gene is named only where the DNA matches it firmly. Size is stated for part of the rows, as once, few or many counts, or as a class when the clone is expanded.

>TRBV5-6|NA|TRBJ1-6|TRBD1
TGTGCCAGCAGCTTGGAGACAGGGACAAATTCACCCCTCCACTTT
CASSLETGTNSPLHF
>TRBV19|NA|TRBJ1-1|TRBD1
TGTGCCACGGGAAACAGGGGGCGAACTGAAGCTTTCTTT
CATGNRGRTEAFF
>TRBV7-3|NA|TRBJ1-2|TRBD1
TGTGCCAGCAGCCGGGGGACAGACTATGGCTACACCTTC
CASSRGTDYGYTF
>TRBV12-5|NA|TRBJ1-1|NA
TGTGCTAGTGGTTTGGTAGGGGTCAGGTTGACACTGAACACTGAAGCTTTCTTT
CASGLVGVRLTLNTEAFF
>TRBV5-6|NA|TRBJ2-5|TRBD1
TGTGCCAGCAGATGGGACAGGTCTAAACCTGGGACCCAGTACTTC
CASRWDRSKPGTQYF
>TRBV6-5|NA|TRBJ1-3|TRBD1
TGTGCCAGCAGGGGGGGGACAGGACTCGGAAACACCATATATTTT
CASRGGTGLGNTIYF
>TRBV27|NA|TRBJ2-2|NA
TGTGCCAGCAGTGTAGCGAAGACCGCGGAGAACACCGGGGAGCTGTTTTTT
CASSVAKTAENTGELFF
>TRBV14|few|TRBJ2-7|NA
TGTGCCAGCAGCCCTGGGCCCTTCAGGGAGCAGTACTTC
CASSPGPFREQYF
>TRBV7-3|NA|TRBJ1-6|TRBD1
TGTGCCAGCAGTGCCGACAGGGCCTATAATTCACCCCTCCACTTT
CASSADRAYNSPLHF
>TRBV7-8|NA|TRBJ1-3|NA
TGTGCCAGCAGCCGTACATTTATGCGGGGCGCATCGGGAAACACCATATATTTT
CASSRTFMRGASGNTIYF
>TRBV5-1|NA|TRBJ1-2|NA
TGCGCCAGCAGCTTGGAACAGGTTGCCATCTATGGCTACACCTTC
CASSLEQVAIYGYTF
>TRBV5-8|NA|TRBJ2-1|NA
TGTGCCAGCAGCTCTGTTGTTTCGGTGAACAATGAGCAGTTCTTC
CASSSVVSVNNEQFF
>TRBV21-1|NA|TRBJ2-6|NA
TGTGCCAGCAGCAATGGGTGGGGGGGATCTGGGGCCAACGTCCTGACTTTC
CASSNGWGGSGANVLTF
>TRBV18|NA|TRBJ1-5|NA
TGTGCCAGCTTTAAGGACAGAAATCAGCCCCAGCATTTT
CASFKDRNQPQHF
>TRBV12-3/TRBV12-4|NA|TRBJ2-3|NA
TGTGCCAGCAGCCTTATAGCGGATACGCAGTATTTT
CASSLIADTQYF
>TRBV6-2/TRBV6-3|NA|TRBJ1-5|NA
TGTGCCAGCAGTTATTTCGCAGGTCTTCAGCCCCAGCATTTT
CASSYFAGLQPQHF
>TRBV2|NA|TRBJ2-1|TRBD1
TGTGCCAGCACCTTCGTAGGGGACAGGCCATGGGGTGAGCAGTTCTTC
CASTFVGDRPWGEQFF
>TRBV5-4|NA|TRBJ2-3|NA
TGTGCCAGCAGCTTGGCGAAGGGGTCAGATACGCAGTATTTT
CASSLAKGSDTQYF
>TRBV7-2|NA|TRBJ2-3|NA
TGTGCCAGCAGCTCGGGACACCCCACAGATACGCAGTATTTT
CASSSGHPTDTQYF
>TRBV12-3/TRBV12-4|NA|TRBJ1-5|NA
TGTGCCAGCAGTTTCAGCAGGTATCAGCCCCAGCATTTT
CASSFSRYQPQHF
>TRBV7-8|NA|TRBJ2-5|TRBD2
TGTGCCAGCAGCCGAGACGGGGGGTCAGGGACCCAGTACTTC
CASSRDGGSGTQYF
>TRBV4-1|once|TRBJ2-1|TRBD2
TGCGCCAGCAGCCAAGAGGGAGCGGGGGGACGAGGCAATGAGCAGTTCTTC
CASSQEGAGGRGNEQFF
>TRBV5-5|NA|TRBJ2-7|TRBD1
TGTGCCAGCAGCTTGGGCGGACAGGGCTACGAGCAGTACTTC
CASSLGGQGYEQYF
>TRBV7-2|NA|TRBJ2-2|NA
TGTGCCAGCAGCTTAGGGCGGGACACCGGGGAGCTGTTTTTT
CASSLGRDTGELFF
>TRBV10-3|NA|TRBJ2-5|NA
TGTGCCATCAGTGACGGCCAAGAGACCCAGTACTTC
CAISDGQETQYF
>TRBV2|NA|TRBJ1-2|NA
TGTGCCAGCAGTGAAGAGGCAGGGCTAGGCTACACCTTC
CASSEEAGLGYTF
>TRBV29-1|NA|TRBJ1-2|TRBD1
TGCAGCGTTGTCCACCCGGGACAGGGATGGGACTATGGCTACACCTTC
CSVVHPGQGWDYGYTF
>TRBV5-4|NA|TRBJ1-1|TRBD1
TGTGCCAGCAGCTTGGGTGGGACAGCGACTGAAGCTTTCTTT
CASSLGGTATEAFF
>TRBV6-2/TRBV6-3|NA|TRBJ2-5|NA
TGTGCCAGCAGTTACGGGGTAGCGGAGCAAGAGACCCAGTACTTC
CASSYGVAEQETQYF
>TRBV14|NA|TRBJ1-1|TRBD1
TGTGCCAGCAGCGGAGGACAGGGGAGCCCCCTGAACACTGAAGCTTTCTTT
CASSGGQGSPLNTEAFF
>TRBV16|NA|TRBJ2-1|TRBD1
TGTGCCAGCAGCCAGACAGGGTTGGAGCAGTTCTTC
CASSQTGLEQFF
>TRBV4-3|NA|TRBJ1-2|TRBD1
TGCGCCAGCAGCCCCGGGCAGGGGGTCAACTATGGCTACACCTTC
CASSPGQGVNYGYTF
>TRBV7-9|NA|TRBJ2-1|TRBD2
TGTGCCAGCAGCCGCTCGACTAGCGGGGGAGGTGGTGAGCAGTTCTTC
CASSRSTSGGGGEQFF
>TRBV10-3|once|TRBJ2-2|TRBD2
TGTGCCATCAGCGGGGTGGCCTCCGGGACTAGCGGGGGGTACGACGGGGAGCTGTTTTTT
CAISGVASGTSGGYDGELFF
>TRBV5-1|NA|TRBJ1-1|NA
TGCGCCAGCAGCTCCTCGGACAGACCGAACACTGAAGCTTTCTTT
CASSSSDRPNTEAFF
>TRBV11-2|NA|TRBJ1-1|NA
TGTGCCAGCAGCCCAAGTAGGCGGCAGAGGCGTCCTGAAGCTTTCTTT
CASSPSRRQRRPEAFF
>TRBV4-3|NA|TRBJ2-1|NA
TGCGCCAGCAGCCAAGAATTGGAGGGGTACCGTTTAGGTTACAATGAGCAGTTCTTC
CASSQELEGYRLGYNEQFF
>TRBV6-5|many|TRBJ2-2|TRBD1
TGTGCCATCCGACAGGGGGCTCTTCTCGCCGGGGAGCTGTTTTTT
CAIRQGALLAGELFF
>TRBV19|NA|TRBJ1-1|NA
TGTGCCAGTAGTATAAATCAGGGAACTGAAGCTTTCTTT
CASSINQGTEAFF
>TRBV6-5|NA|TRBJ2-1|NA
TGTGCCAGCAGCCGAGCGAATGAGCAGTTCTTC
CASSRANEQFF